One and the same sample provided the 25 T cell receptor beta chains below, sequenced in a study of OX40 agonist ivuxolimab in advanced cancers. Profiling relied on immunoSEQ multiplex PCR, and the TCRdb table lists in-frame clones only, not all of them. The table lists about 130,000 clones, approximately 90% of them singletons. Here the sequenced sample was CD4+ or CD8+ T cells sorted from blood, taken in a trial of the OX40 agonist ivuxolimab. All receptors come from an adult with an advanced solid tumor such as melanoma, head and neck, liver or kidney cancer.

The chain carries TRBV19 and TRBJ1-1; 7 nucleotides align to TRBD1. The CDR3 runs to 14 residues. The ends lost 6 bases at V and 5 bases at J; junction bases unmatched: 9. Germline values: CDR1 LNHDA, CDR2 SQIVND (reference sequence). The CDR3 DNA follows: TGTGCCAGTAGACTAGGGGGCGCGACGACTGAAGCTTTCTTT. Encoded protein: CASRLGGATTEAFF.

The chain couples TRBV4-2 to TRBJ2-1; D remains unclear. The length of the CDR3 is 13 residues. The germline V gene encodes CDR1 LGHNA and CDR2 YNFKEQ. The V and J ends lost 4 bases and 9 bases respectively, with 13 bases between them. The CDR3 nucleotides are TGTGCCAGCAGCCCGCCCAGCGATATTGAGCAGTTCTTC. Protein: CASSPPSDIEQFF.

J is TRBJ2-5 and V is TRBV5-1; 9 nucleotides line up with TRBD1. J was trimmed by 2 bases and V by 4 bases; bases with no gene match: 9. The CDR3 is 16 residues long. Looked up from germline, CDR1 is SGHRS and CDR2 is YFSETQ. The DNA for the CDR3 is TGCGCCAGCAGCCCATCACAGGGGGCTAGGCAAGAGACCCAGTACTTC. This encodes CASSPSQGARQETQYF.

V usage is TRBV27 and J usage is TRBJ1-1; unclear D gene. Germline CDR1 MNHEY, CDR2 SMNVEV (reference sequence). The CDR3 contains 13 residues. With 4 bases removed from V and 1 base from J, the gap between germline ends came to 7 bases. The CDR3 reads CASSWIRNTEAFF. The CDR3 coding sequence is TGTGCCAGCAGTTGGATAAGGAACACTGAAGCTTTCTTT.

The chain is built from TRBV7-3 and TRBJ2-1; TRBD2 agrees at 10 bases. V was pared by 5 bases and J by 7 bases, with 11 bases of the junction left unmatched. The V gene's germline CDR1 is SGHTA and CDR2 FQGTGA. This CDR3 region has 16 residues. CDR3 sequence: CASSTIPSGSGNEQFF. The CDR3 bases are TGTGCCAGCAGCACCATCCCTAGCGGGAGTGGAAATGAGCAGTTCTTC.

The V call is TRBV10-3, the J call TRBJ1-2; tentative D call: TRBD1 (6 bases). The germline gives CDR1 ENHRY, CDR2 SYGVKD. The CDR3 spans 17 residues. Trimming cost V 3 bases and J 5 bases, with 22 bases left between them. The chain's CDR3 is CAISDPAGGGRDYGYTF. Here the CDR3 DNA reads TGTGCCATCAGTGACCCAGCCGGGGGGGGCAGGGATTATGGCTACACCTTC.

This chain connects TRBV23-1 to TRBJ2-4; 8 positions match TRBD2. TRBV23-1 is an ORF for which the function is uncertain. V shed 3 bases and J 1 base; nucleotides not matched to a gene: 8. The CDR3 is made up of 17 amino acids. The CDR3 DNA reads TGCGCCAGCAGTCAGCGAGAGGAGCGGGAGGCCAAAAACATTCAGTACTTC. It is translated as CASSQREEREAKNIQYF.

The rearrangement links TRBV29-1 to TRBJ2-5; D possibly corresponds to TRBD2 (6 bases). Germline loops: CDR1 SQVTM, CDR2 ANQGSEA. This CDR3 region has 12 residues. Trimming pared 8 bases from V and 4 bases from J, leaving 14 bases between. The CDR3 loop is CSSTRLGETQYF. CDR3 coding DNA: TGCAGCTCGACTAGGTTAGGAGAGACCCAGTACTTC.

Concerning this clone: The junction does not match germline at one end; this may be a read error. This sequence joins TRBV10-3 and TRBJ2-3; possible D gene TRBD1, 6 bases. CDR1 and CDR2 (germline): ENHRY, SYGVKD. The CDR3 is made up of 17 amino acids. This CDR3 is CASSWLTGPTSTDTQYF. The CDR3, as DNA: TGTGCCAGCAGTTGGTTAACAGGGCCGACTAGCACAGATACGCAGTATTTT.

V and J are TRBV4-2 and TRBJ1-1, with D unclear. The CDR3 is made up of 15 amino acids. Trimming left V 0 bases short and J 1 base short, with 9 bases between. The germline gives CDR1 LGHNA, CDR2 YNFKEQ. The CDR3 region has the DNA TGTGCCAGCAGCCAAGATCGAACGGGGAACACTGAAGCTTTCTTT. This codes for CASSQDRTGNTEAFF.

The chain joins TRBV12-5 to TRBJ1-4; 8 bases fit TRBD1. The trim removed 3 bases at V and 5 bases at J, leaving 8 bases unmatched. The CDR3 has 16 residues. Germline assignment: CDR1 LGHNT and CDR2 FRNRAP. CDR3 loop: CASGFQQGGMNEKLFF. As DNA, the CDR3 is TGTGCTAGTGGTTTCCAACAGGGGGGCATGAATGAAAAACTGTTTTTT.

The chain has TRBV2 and TRBJ2-7; 13 nucleotides line up with TRBD2. CDR3 size: 14 residues. Trimming cost V 6 bases and J 9 bases; bases outside gene matches: 8. The germline gives CDR1 SNHLY, CDR2 FYNNEI. DNA of the CDR3: TGTGCCAGCAGCCTAGGGACTAGCGGGAATGCGCAGTACTTC. Amino acid sequence: CASSLGTSGNAQYF.

The chain joins TRBV2 to TRBJ1-5; no clear D. The length of the CDR3 is 13 residues. Germline V CDR1 and CDR2: SNHLY, FYNNEI. V was cut by 9 bases and J by 3 bases, with 12 bases left in between. CDR3 protein: CASTTDNNQPQHF. The CDR3 nucleotides are TGTGCCAGTACTACAGACAACAATCAGCCCCAGCATTTT.

The chain joins TRBV7-2 to TRBJ1-5, with TRBD1 identical over 10 bases. CDR1 and CDR2 (germline): SGHTA, FQGNSA. The CDR3 consists of 15 residues. Trimming cost V 7 bases and J 4 bases; bases outside gene matches: 7. This CDR3 is CASTLMGQGNQPQHF. The CDR3 DNA sequence: TGTGCCAGCACCCTGATGGGACAGGGGAATCAGCCCCAGCATTTT.

The genes are TRBV5-6 and TRBJ2-3; 8 bases fit TRBD2. V lost 3 bases to trimming and J lost 0 bases; unmatched junction nucleotides: 12. The CDR3 is 18 amino acids. Germline V gives CDR1 SGHDT, CDR2 YYEEEE. This CDR3 reads CASSSPFFSGNSTDTQYF. As DNA, the CDR3 is TGTGCCAGCAGCTCGCCATTCTTTAGCGGGAATAGCACAGATACGCAGTATTTT.

As concerns this clone: The same CDR3 also results from other DNA sequences found in this sample. This sequence joins TRBV9 and TRBJ2-1; 10 nucleotides line up with TRBD2. The CDR3 is 15 residues long. After removal of 0 bases from V and 7 bases from J, the junction contained 4 bases not matched to a gene. The germline V gene has CDR1 SGDLS and CDR2 YYNGEE. This CDR3 reads CASSVASGRVNEQFF. Written as DNA, the CDR3 is TGTGCCAGCAGCGTAGCTAGCGGGAGAGTAAATGAGCAGTTCTTC.

This sequence joins TRBV28 and TRBJ1-3, with D hard to call. Trimming removed 6 bases at V and 0 bases at J, with 12 bases between. The CDR3 is 15 amino acids. The germline gives CDR1 MDHEN, CDR2 SYDVKM. The chain's CDR3 is CASRQAPSSGNTIYF. Here the CDR3 DNA reads TGTGCCAGCAGGCAGGCCCCGAGCTCTGGAAACACCATATATTTT.

The CDR3 DNA is TGTGCCAGCAGCTTAGCGCAGGGGGTATCGGGAAAACTGTTTTTT. This translates into CASSLAQGVSGKLFF. This sequence joins TRBV7-2 and TRBJ1-4; 7 bases line up with TRBD1. CDR3 length: 15 amino acids. Germline V gene data show CDR1 as SGHTA and CDR2 as FQGNSA. V dropped 0 bases and J dropped 10; count of bases not matched to a gene: 8.

The chain uses TRBV9 and TRBJ2-7, with D possibly TRBD2 on 6 matching bases. Trimming removed 3 bases at V and 0 bases at J, with 13 bases between. CDR1 and CDR2 from the germline V gene are SGDLS and YYNGEE. The CDR3 length is 15 residues. The CDR3 region has the DNA TGTGCCAGCAGCGCTGGGGACTCGAGCTCCTACGAGCAGTACTTC. It is translated as CASSAGDSSSYEQYF.

V is TRBV5-1 and J is TRBJ2-1; 7 bases line up with TRBD1. The trim removed 0 bases at V and 5 bases at J, leaving 14 bases unmatched. The CDR3 is 18 residues long. From germline, CDR1 is SGHRS and CDR2 YFSETQ. This CDR3 is CASSLVPTQGKTNNEQFF. CDR3 coding DNA: TGCGCCAGCAGCTTGGTCCCCACACAGGGGAAGACGAACAATGAGCAGTTCTTC.

The J gene is TRBJ1-1, the V gene TRBV7-9; D is possibly TRBD1 (6 bases). V lost 5 bases and J 1 base, leaving 8 bases between the germline ends. The germline CDR1 and CDR2 sequences are SEHNR and FQNEAQ (reference sequence). The CDR3 covers 13 residues. The CDR3 loop reads CASSRGQNTEAFF. DNA for the CDR3: TGTGCCAGCAGCCGGGGACAGAACACTGAAGCTTTCTTT.

This chain connects TRBV6-5 to TRBJ2-7; D is perhaps TRBD2 (6 bases). From germline, CDR1 is MNHEY and CDR2 SVGAGI. V dropped 0 bases and J dropped 2 bases, with 11 bases sitting between them. There are 15 residues in the CDR3. The CDR3 here is CASSYSEGGAYEQYF. The CDR3 region has the DNA TGTGCCAGCAGTTACTCGGAGGGCGGTGCCTACGAGCAGTACTTC.

V usage is TRBV21-1 and J usage is TRBJ2-6. TRBV21-1 is tagged as a pseudogene. The CDR3 is 13 residues long. As DNA, the CDR3 is TGTGCCAGCAGCGGACCGGTAAAGGAGGTCCTGACTTTC. It is translated as CASSGPVKEVLTF.

The genes are TRBV10-3 and TRBJ2-3, with D unresolved. Trimming cost V 11 bases and J 1 base, with 10 bases left between them. The CDR3 consists of 12 residues. CDR1 ENHRY and CDR2 SYGVKD come from the germline V gene. CDR3 sequence reads: CAVADGTDTQYF. DNA of the CDR3: TGTGCCGTCGCAGATGGCACAGATACGCAGTATTTT.

This chain connects TRBV18 to TRBJ2-3; TRBD2 matches at 7 bases. Per germline, CDR1 KGHSH and CDR2 LQKENI. This CDR3 is 17 amino acids long. V was clipped by 3 bases and J by 0 bases; unmatched bases: 9. The chain's CDR3 is CASSPIGRGDSTDTQYF. The CDR3 coding sequence is TGTGCCAGCTCACCCATAGGCCGGGGGGATAGCACAGATACGCAGTATTTT.